This T cell receptor beta chain was identified during a study of blood T cells in healthy people across ages. Every donor gave 9 to 10 milliliters of peripheral blood. Together with a sample-barcoded 5' primer, a J-beta primer mix was included in a second PCR lasting roughly 6 to 12 cycles. TCRdb passed the 5' RACE reads through MiXCR, listing each CDR3 protein once. The table lists 1.8 million or so distinct CDR3 sequences, about 39% of them singletons. CDR3 length: 15 amino acids. Trimming took 1 base from V and 5 from J, leaving 14 bases between them. Germline CDR1 and CDR2: SGHNT and YENEEA. Sequenced sample: blood. The TCR sequence derives from a human donor in good health. This chain links TRBV11-3 with TRBJ2-5; weak D call: TRBD2 (5 bases). The CDR3 sequence is CASSLVGYSGETQYF. CDR3 nucleotides: TGTGCCAGCAGCTTAGTAGGGTACTCGGGGGAGACCCAGTACTTC.